These 20 T cell receptor beta chains share one sample of origin, sequenced in a study of cytomegalovirus exposure and HLA in healthy donors. PCR involved 60 Vbeta and 13 Jbeta primers. Assay used: immunoSEQ multiplex PCR; TCRdb lists only in-frame clones, some missing. The table has 100,000 to 150,000 clones, roughly 80% seen once. Specimen: PBMCs. The receptors derive from a female donor in good health and CMV-seropositive.

The V gene is TRBV5-1, the J gene TRBJ2-7, with TRBD1 matching over 8 bases. CDR1 and CDR2 from the germline V gene are SGHRS and YFSETQ. Trimming cost V 5 bases and J 5 bases; bases outside gene matches: 6. CDR3 length: 13 amino acids. In nucleotides, the CDR3 is TGCGCCAGCAGGTCCGCAGGGGGCCACGAGCAGTACTTC. Amino acids: CASRSAGGHEQYF.

The chain uses TRBV4-1 and TRBJ2-7; 9 bases match TRBD2. V was clipped by 4 bases and J by 7 bases; unmatched bases: 8. This CDR3 contains 14 residues. Looked up from germline, CDR1 is MGHRA and CDR2 is YSYEKL. The CDR3 reads CASSPAGGSYEQYF. The CDR3 DNA sequence: TGCGCCAGCAGCCCAGCGGGGGGATCGTATGAGCAGTACTTC.

This clone turned up a few times. The gene calls are TRBV6-5 and TRBJ2-7; TRBD2 matches 12 bases. CDR1 and CDR2 (germline): MNHEY, SVGAGI. There are 15 residues in the CDR3. J was trimmed by 6 bases and V by 6 bases; bases with no gene match: 9. The CDR3 protein is CASRPEGTSGREQYF. The CDR3, as DNA: TGTGCCAGCAGACCGGAAGGGACTAGCGGGCGCGAGCAGTACTTC.

This chain joins TRBV9 and TRBJ2-5; 15 nucleotides align to TRBD2. The CDR3 loop spans 17 amino acids. V shed 3 bases and J 1 base; nucleotides not matched to a gene: 4. Germline CDR1 reads SGDLS; CDR2 reads YYNGEE. The DNA for the CDR3 is TGTGCCAGCAGCGCCGGGACTAGCGGGGGGTTCCAAGAGACCCAGTACTTC. Protein product: CASSAGTSGGFQETQYF. Together with reference TRBV9 and TRBJ2-5, the CDR3 gives the full variable domain: DSGVTQTPKHLITATGQRVTLRCSPRSGDLSVYWYQQSLDQGLQFLIQYYNGEERAKGNILERFSAQQFPDLHSELNLSSLELGDSALYFCASSAGTSGGFQETQYFGPGTRLLVL.

This chain links TRBV11-2 with TRBJ1-2; no clear D gene. V lost 1 base, J lost 5 bases, and 11 bases lay in between. The CDR3 length is 14 residues. Per germline, CDR1 SGHAT and CDR2 FQNNGV. The CDR3 DNA reads TGTGCCAGCAGCTTAGCGGACGGAGGATATGGCTACACCTTC. This gives the protein CASSLADGGYGYTF.

The chain couples TRBV2 to TRBJ2-7, with 7 bases lining up with TRBD1. V dropped 5 bases and J dropped 7; count of bases not matched to a gene: 8. This CDR3 has 13 residues. The germline CDR1 and CDR2 sequences are SNHLY and FYNNEI. CDR3 loop: CASSPGQRLEQYF. CDR3 nucleotides: TGTGCCAGCAGTCCGGGACAGAGACTGGAGCAGTACTTC.

The chain recombines TRBV7-9 with TRBJ1-1; tentative D call: TRBD1 (5 bases). Germline CDR1 reads SEHNR; CDR2 reads FQNEAQ (reference sequence). Trimming removed 2 bases at V and 0 bases at J, with 10 bases between. This CDR3 is 15 amino acids long. CDR3 protein: CASSLQGGVNTEAFF. CDR3 in DNA: TGTGCCAGCAGCTTACAGGGAGGCGTGAACACTGAAGCTTTCTTT. Variable domain in full (rest from reference TRBV7-9 and TRBJ1-1): DTGVSQNPRHKITKRGQNVTFRCDPISEHNRLYWYRQTLGQGPEFLTYFQNEAQLEKSRLLSDRFSAERPKGSFSTLEIQRTEQGDSAMYLCASSLQGGVNTEAFFGQGTRLTVV.

V usage is TRBV5-6 and J usage is TRBJ2-2; D uncertain. V was trimmed by 0 bases and J by 3 bases, leaving 9 bases between them. Germline V lookup: CDR1 SGHDT, CDR2 YYEEEE. This CDR3 comprises 15 residues. This CDR3 is CASSLGQVYTGELFF. The CDR3 DNA follows: TGTGCCAGCAGCTTGGGGCAGGTTTACACCGGGGAGCTGTTTTTT.

There are a few counts of this clone. The V gene is TRBV7-9, the J gene TRBJ2-3; D may be TRBD1 (5 bases). The V and J ends lost 7 bases and 2 bases respectively, with 19 bases between them. Germline CDR1 SEHNR, CDR2 FQNEAQ (reference sequence). The length of the CDR3 is 16 residues. The CDR3 region is CASNPRASENTDTQYF. DNA for the CDR3: TGTGCCAGCAACCCCAGGGCGTCAGAAAACACAGATACGCAGTATTTT. Variable domain in full (rest from reference TRBV7-9 and TRBJ2-3): DTGVSQNPRHKITKRGQNVTFRCDPISEHNRLYWYRQTLGQGPEFLTYFQNEAQLEKSRLLSDRFSAERPKGSFSTLEIQRTEQGDSAMYLCASNPRASENTDTQYFGPGTRLTVL.

This chain uses TRBV6-5 with TRBJ2-1; 12 bases fit TRBD1. The trim removed 6 bases at V and 15 bases at J, leaving 12 bases unmatched. Per germline, CDR1 MNHEY and CDR2 SVGAGI. The CDR3 extends over 14 amino acids. CDR3 region: CASRNPGQGAYWFF. In nucleotides, the CDR3 is TGTGCCAGCAGGAATCCGGGACAGGGGGCTTATTGGTTCTTC.

The rearrangement joins TRBV2 to TRBJ1-5; 10 nucleotides align to TRBD1. Per the germline V gene, CDR1 is SNHLY and CDR2 is FYNNEI. CDR3 length: 14 amino acids. V lost 3 bases and J lost 6; bases outside the gene matches: 2. CDR3 in DNA: TGTGCCAGCAGTGAGGGGACAGGGGTTCAGCCCCAGCATTTT. It is translated as CASSEGTGVQPQHF.

This clone was observed a handful of times. The chain carries TRBV11-2 and TRBJ1-1; D perhaps matches TRBD1 (5 bases). V lost 5 bases and J 10 bases, leaving 17 bases between the germline ends. This CDR3 spans 13 amino acids. The germline CDR1 and CDR2 sequences are SGHAT and FQNNGV. The chain's CDR3 is CASSVGRVFGAFF. In DNA, the CDR3 is TGTGCCAGCAGCGTAGGCAGGGTTTTCGGAGCTTTCTTT.

The chain couples TRBV9 to TRBJ2-1; tentatively, D is TRBD2 (6 bases). With 4 bases removed from V and 4 bases from J, the gap between germline ends came to 21 bases. The CDR3 totals 17 residues. CDR1 is SGDLS, CDR2 YYNGEE, per germline. CDR3 bases: TGTGCCAGCAGCCTCGGGGGAGGACGTTTGGAGTACAATGAGCAGTTCTTC. It is translated as CASSLGGGRLEYNEQFF.

V usage is TRBV9 and J usage is TRBJ2-7; TRBD2 matches at 9 bases. This CDR3 is built from 14 residues. CDR1 SGDLS and CDR2 YYNGEE come from the germline V gene. Trimming removed 4 bases from V and 6 bases from J; junction bases left unmatched: 8. The CDR3 coding sequence is TGTGCCAGCAGCCCAAGCGGGGGGCTGGGCGAGCAGTACTTC. It is translated as CASSPSGGLGEQYF.

The chain is built from TRBV7-2 and TRBJ1-6; unclear D gene. Germline V gives CDR1 SGHTA, CDR2 FQGNSA. The germline V and J ends were trimmed by 3 bases and 9 bases, with 9 bases remaining between them. The CDR3 runs to 13 residues. The CDR3, as DNA: TGTGCCAGCAGCTTTTCTACGGGTTCACCCCTCCACTTT. It codes for CASSFSTGSPLHF. The full variable domain, completed using reference TRBV7-2 and TRBJ1-6, is GAGVSQSPSNKVTEKGKDVELRCDPISGHTALYWYRQSLGQGLEFLIYFQGNSAPDKSGLPSDRFSAERTGGSVSTLTIQRTQQEDSAVYLCASSFSTGSPLHFGNGTRLTVT.

The chain has TRBV27 and TRBJ1-1; no reliable D call. The CDR3 covers 15 residues. CDR1 MNHEY and CDR2 SMNVEV come from the germline V gene (reference sequence). The V and J ends lost 4 bases and 0 bases respectively, with 12 bases between them. The CDR3 DNA sequence: TGTGCCAGCAGTTGGATTGGGCCTTTGAACACTGAAGCTTTCTTT. Amino acid sequence: CASSWIGPLNTEAFF.

The gene calls are TRBV2 and TRBJ2-3; TRBD2 aligns across 7 bases. Losses at the gene ends were 7 bases for V and 5 bases for J; bases not matched to a gene: 3. Germline CDR1 and CDR2: SNHLY and FYNNEI. The CDR3 consists of 12 residues. The CDR3 nucleotides are TGTGCCAGCAAGGGCGGGGGAGATACGCAGTATTTT. Its protein is CASKGGGDTQYF.

The chain carries TRBV28 and TRBJ2-7; 9 positions agree with TRBD1. Trimming at V came to 5 bases and at J to 5 bases, leaving 7 bases not matched to a gene. Germline CDR1 reads MDHEN; CDR2 reads SYDVKM. There are 14 residues in the CDR3. CDR3 loop: CASSKGTGRHEQYF. In DNA, the CDR3 is TGTGCCAGCAGTAAAGGGACAGGGAGGCACGAGCAGTACTTC.

This clone has a handful of counts. The chain has TRBV19 and TRBJ2-1; 9 bases line up with TRBD2. This CDR3 comprises 14 residues. V shed 5 bases, J shed 9 bases, and the junction held 8 bases outside the gene matches. Germline loops: CDR1 LNHDA, CDR2 SQIVND (reference sequence). The CDR3 bases are TGTGCCAGTAGTCGCAGCGGGGGGAAGAGTGAGCAGTTCTTC. This encodes CASSRSGGKSEQFF.

This clone was picked up a small number of times. The chain couples TRBV30 to TRBJ1-1; D gene ambiguous. The CDR3 runs 13 residues. Germline CDR1 GTSNPN, CDR2 SVGIG (reference sequence). Trimming cost V 2 bases and J 0 bases, with 7 bases left between them. This CDR3 reads CAWSFNMNTEAFF. CDR3 nucleotide sequence: TGTGCCTGGAGTTTCAACATGAACACTGAAGCTTTCTTT.